This T cell receptor (beta chain) was recorded in a study of long-term antiretroviral therapy in people with HIV. Researchers report immunoSEQ v3.0 was run at survey level. Libraries were prepared by immunoSEQ multiplex PCR; TCRdb keeps only in-frame clonotypes and omits some of them. The data contain about 20,000 clones, 92% of them singletons. The germline V gene encodes CDR1 SGHRS and CDR2 YFSETQ. The CDR3 sequence is 14 residues long. V lost 3 bases to trimming and J lost 4 bases, with 13 bases between them. V usage is TRBV5-1 and J usage is TRBJ1-2, with a possible D match to TRBD1 (5 bases). This clonotype was obtained from a woman in her fifties or sixties with HIV. The source material was unsorted PBMCs, sampled 4.4 years after starting antiretroviral therapy. CDR3 sequence (DNA): TGCGCCAGCAGCTCGTCAGGGTCTAGCTATGGCTACACCTTC. Its protein is CASSSSGSSYGYTF. Full variable domain (outside the CDR3, taken from reference TRBV5-1 and TRBJ1-2): KAGVTQTPRYLIKTRGQQVTLSCSPISGHRSVSWYQQTPGQGLQFLFEYFSETQRNKGNFPGRFSGRQFSNSRSEMNVSTLELGDSALYLCASSSSGSSYGYTFGSGTRLTVV.